A single sample is the source of the 29 T cell receptor beta chains below, sequenced in a study of control samples from healthy donors and cancer patients (dated by TCRdb to 2019 to 2021). Library preparation was by the immunoSEQ multiplex PCR assay. The clones in this table, taken by TCRdb from immuneACCESS, are in-frame only. Not every clone is retained; where verified, under half of the shortfall comes from an unresolved V gene, and the cause of the rest is unknown. Recorded for this sample are 100,000 to 150,000 clones; over 75% of them occurred a single time. The ten largest account for about 2.7% of the sample. Source material: blood. These receptors originate from a man in his 60s in good health.

This chain links TRBV30 with TRBJ1-6; 7 nucleotides line up with TRBD1. The CDR3 is made up of 15 amino acids. Trimming took 2 bases from V and 4 from J; bases not matched to a gene: 5. Per germline, CDR1 GTSNPN and CDR2 SVGIG (reference sequence). The chain's CDR3 is CAWSPAGQYNSPLHF. The DNA of the CDR3 is TGTGCCTGGAGTCCGGCGGGACAGTATAATTCACCCCTCCACTTT.

This rearrangement joins TRBV2 to TRBJ2-6; D gene uncertain. The CDR3 extends over 15 amino acids. Trimming took off 7 bases at V and 0 bases at J, with 10 bases between the two ends. Germline loops: CDR1 SNHLY, CDR2 FYNNEI. DNA of the CDR3: TGTGCCAGCAACTCAGGATTCTCTGGGGCCAACGTCCTGACTTTC. Its protein is CASNSGFSGANVLTF.

The chain carries TRBV18 and TRBJ1-1; the D gene is possibly TRBD1 (6 bases). The CDR3 sequence is 15 residues long. Trimming shortened V by 3 bases and J by 2 bases, and 13 bases separated the two germline ends. Germline lookup yields CDR1 KGHSH and CDR2 LQKENI. This CDR3 reads CASSPLTGSNTEAFF. The CDR3 DNA follows: TGTGCCAGCTCACCCTTGACAGGATCCAACACTGAAGCTTTCTTT.

The J gene is TRBJ1-2, the V gene TRBV28, with D uncertain. This CDR3 is built from 14 residues. Trimming took off 0 bases at V and 4 bases at J, with 9 bases between the two ends. Germline-derived CDR1 and CDR2 are MDHEN and SYDVKM. The CDR3 is CASSLWNPLYGYTF. The DNA of the CDR3 is TGTGCCAGCAGTTTATGGAACCCGCTCTATGGCTACACCTTC.

The V and J genes are TRBV4-2 and TRBJ1-6; no reliable D call. CDR1 is LGHNA and CDR2 is YNFKEQ in the germline V gene. Trimming stripped 0 bases from V and 9 bases from J, with 15 bases between. CDR3 length: 16 amino acids. The DNA of the CDR3 is TGTGCCAGCAGCCAAGATCGGGGTTTGGAGGCTTCACCCCTCCACTTT. Its protein product is CASSQDRGLEASPLHF.

This sequence joins TRBV2 and TRBJ2-2; perhaps TRBD2 as D (5 bases). The V gene lost 8 bases and the J gene lost 3 bases, with 10 bases spanning the gap. The CDR3 loop spans 13 amino acids. Germline values: CDR1 SNHLY, CDR2 FYNNEI. CDR3 amino acids: CASSPGYTGELFF. As DNA, the CDR3 is TGTGCCAGCTCTCCGGGATACACCGGGGAGCTGTTTTTT.

This chain uses TRBV10-3 with TRBJ1-1, with a possible D match to TRBD1 (5 bases). Per germline, CDR1 ENHRY and CDR2 SYGVKD. This CDR3 spans 13 amino acids. Trimming stripped 4 bases from V and 3 bases from J, with 9 bases between. CDR3 residues: CAISGGSHTEAFF. The CDR3, as DNA: TGTGCCATCAGTGGGGGGTCACACACTGAAGCTTTCTTT.

The chain has TRBV18 and TRBJ2-2; D unresolved. There are 19 residues in the CDR3. Germline-derived CDR1 and CDR2 are KGHSH and LQKENI. The V and J ends lost 4 bases and 0 bases respectively, with 21 bases between them. This CDR3 is CASSQSMGFSGPNTGELFF. For the CDR3, the DNA is TGTGCCAGCTCACAATCCATGGGATTTTCCGGGCCGAACACCGGGGAGCTGTTTTTT.

The genes are TRBV18 and TRBJ1-5; D gene unclear. The CDR3 loop spans 15 amino acids. V was trimmed by 3 bases and J by 6 bases, leaving 15 bases between them. CDR1 is KGHSH and CDR2 is LQKENI in the germline V gene. CDR3 loop: CASSPSSRGVQPQHF. CDR3 DNA sequence: TGTGCCAGCTCACCTTCCAGTCGAGGCGTTCAGCCCCAGCATTTT.

This rearrangement joins TRBV6-1 to TRBJ2-5, with 8 bases lining up with TRBD2. The CDR3 loop spans 15 amino acids. Germline V gene data show CDR1 as MNHNS and CDR2 as SASEGT. Trimming took 2 bases from V and 6 from J; bases not matched to a gene: 8. CDR3 sequence reads: CASSEPGGGGKTQYF. The CDR3 DNA reads as TGTGCCAGCAGTGAACCGGGGGGGGGAGGAAAGACCCAGTACTTC.

V and J are TRBV5-5 and TRBJ1-6, with D unresolved. Trimming removed 2 bases from V and 4 bases from J, with 10 bases in between. Per germline, CDR1 SGHKS and CDR2 YYEKEE (reference sequence). The CDR3 extends over 15 amino acids. CDR3 DNA sequence: TGTGCCAGCAGCTTAGGAACCGAGTATAATTCACCCCTCCACTTT. It codes for CASSLGTEYNSPLHF.

The chain uses TRBV15 and TRBJ1-1; 8 positions agree with TRBD1. Germline trimming cut 1 base from V and 3 bases from J; bases unmatched to any gene: 4. Germline CDR1 is LNHNV and CDR2 is YYDKDF (reference sequence). The CDR3 runs 15 residues. CDR3 sequence: CATSRGGQVHTEAFF. CDR3 coding DNA: TGTGCCACCAGCAGAGGGGGACAGGTTCACACTGAAGCTTTCTTT.

This clone was counted only a few times. The chain joins TRBV18 to TRBJ1-2; D uncertain. Between the trimmed V and J ends, which lost 1 base and 0 bases, there was a span of 9 bases. Per the germline V gene, CDR1 is KGHSH and CDR2 is LQKENI. This CDR3 is 15 amino acids long. The CDR3 here is CASSPLDGTNYGYTF. The CDR3 DNA reads TGTGCCAGCTCACCACTGGACGGAACTAACTATGGCTACACCTTC.

With regard to this clone: A much larger clone differs by one base, so this may be a read error. This sequence joins TRBV9 and TRBJ2-7; 9 nucleotides match TRBD2. Germline V CDR1 and CDR2: SGDLS, YYNGEE. The CDR3 sequence is 16 residues long. V lost 0 bases to trimming and J lost 4 bases; unmatched junction nucleotides: 8. The DNA of the CDR3 is TGTGCCAGCAGCGTAGCCGGGGCGGGGGGGCAATACGAGCAGTACTTC. The encoded protein is CASSVAGAGGQYEQYF.

CDR3 amino acids: CASSRDRGYEQYF. CDR3 in DNA: TGTGCCAGCAGTCGGGACAGGGGGTACGAGCAGTACTTC. The rearrangement uses TRBV6-5 and TRBJ2-7; 11 nucleotides line up with TRBD1. The J segment lost 4 bases and the V segment lost 5 bases, leaving 1 base of the junction unmatched. Germline V gene data show CDR1 as MNHEY and CDR2 as SVGAGI. The CDR3 loop spans 13 amino acids.

This clone was seen a single time. The rearrangement links TRBV10-3 to TRBJ2-3; 7 bases match TRBD2. J lost 2 bases, V lost 0 bases, and 2 bases had no gene match. Germline V gives CDR1 ENHRY, CDR2 SYGVKD. The CDR3 totals 15 residues. In DNA form, the CDR3 reads TGTGCCATCAGTGAGTCGGGACTATCCACAGATACGCAGTATTTT. It encodes CAISESGLSTDTQYF.

V usage is TRBV6-5 and J usage is TRBJ1-2, with no clear D. Germline CDR1 reads MNHEY; CDR2 reads SVGAGI. This CDR3 has 13 amino acids. V was pared by 0 bases and J by 8 bases, with 10 bases between. The CDR3 sequence is CASSYSSSGGYTF. In DNA, the CDR3 is TGTGCCAGCAGTTACTCCTCGTCGGGCGGCTACACCTTC.

In nucleotides, the CDR3 is TGTGCCACCCGACAGGTCAACTATGGCTACACCTTC. This translates into CATRQVNYGYTF. This rearrangement joins TRBV6-5 to TRBJ1-2; tentatively, D is TRBD1 (6 bases). The CDR3 has 12 residues. The V end lost 10 bases, the J end lost 2 bases, and 11 bases lay between the germline ends. Germline CDR1 MNHEY, CDR2 SVGAGI.

This clone was seen only once. V gene TRBV28 combines with J gene TRBJ1-2; D gene ambiguous. CDR3 size: 14 residues. V lost 7 bases and J 4 bases, leaving 16 bases between the germline ends. Looked up from germline, CDR1 is MDHEN and CDR2 is SYDVKM. The DNA for the CDR3 is TGTGCCAGCACCACGACCCCGGAGCGCTATGGCTACACCTTC. Encoded protein: CASTTTPERYGYTF.

As concerns this clone: Other nucleotide sequences from this sample produce the same CDR3. The chain joins TRBV19 to TRBJ2-7, with a possible D match to TRBD2 (5 bases). This CDR3 has 13 residues. Germline assignment: CDR1 LNHDA and CDR2 SQIVND (reference sequence). The V and J ends lost 3 bases and 2 bases respectively, with 8 bases between them. CDR3 sequence (DNA): TGTGCCAGTAGTATCGGACTGACCTACGAGCAGTACTTC. Translated: CASSIGLTYEQYF.

This sequence joins TRBV7-2 and TRBJ2-1, with a tentative D call TRBD1 (6 bases). This CDR3 has 15 residues. Germline V gene sequence: CDR1 SGHTA, CDR2 FQGNSA. V lost 3 bases to trimming and J lost 9 bases, with 18 bases between them. DNA of the CDR3: TGTGCCAGCAGCTTTTACCAGGGGATATGGGGTGAGCAGTTCTTC. Protein: CASSFYQGIWGEQFF.

The genes are TRBV19 and TRBJ1-1; 9 positions match TRBD1. J was trimmed by 11 bases and V by 7 bases; bases with no gene match: 20. The CDR3 loop spans 16 amino acids. Germline V lookup: CDR1 LNHDA, CDR2 SQIVND (reference sequence). The CDR3 is CASIHRGQGLLQEAFF. The CDR3 region has the DNA TGTGCCAGTATCCATCGGGGACAGGGATTACTCCAGGAGGCTTTCTTT.

This chain uses TRBV5-1 with TRBJ1-1; TRBD1 matches 7 bases. The CDR3 contains 14 residues. V lost 5 bases and J lost 1; bases outside the gene matches: 5. Germline values: CDR1 SGHRS, CDR2 YFSETQ. CDR3 in amino acids: CASRLGQTNTEAFF. In DNA form, the CDR3 reads TGCGCCAGCAGGCTGGGACAGACGAACACTGAAGCTTTCTTT. Filled out from reference TRBV5-1 and TRBJ1-1, the complete variable domain reads KAGVTQTPRYLIKTRGQQVTLSCSPISGHRSVSWYQQTPGQGLQFLFEYFSETQRNKGNFPGRFSGRQFSNSRSEMNVSTLELGDSALYLCASRLGQTNTEAFFGQGTRLTVV.

The V gene is TRBV7-9, the J gene TRBJ1-1, with D unclear. Per the germline V gene, CDR1 is SEHNR and CDR2 is FQNEAQ (reference sequence). The CDR3 contains 12 residues. Between the trimmed V and J ends, which lost 1 base and 6 bases, there was a span of 6 bases. The CDR3 reads CASSLGFSEAFF. DNA of the CDR3: TGTGCCAGCAGCTTAGGTTTTTCTGAAGCTTTCTTT.

This sequence joins TRBV24-1 and TRBJ2-5, with 10 bases aligning to TRBD2. CDR3 size: 17 residues. Germline V gene sequence: CDR1 KGHDR, CDR2 SFDVKD. Trimming removed 2 bases from V and 1 base from J; junction bases left unmatched: 6. The CDR3 DNA sequence: TGTGCCACCAGTGATTGGTGGCTAGCGGGGGCCCAAGAGACCCAGTACTTC. It specifies CATSDWWLAGAQETQYF.

Remarks on this clone: The junction differs from germline at one of its ends, possibly a read error. V is TRBV7-2 and J is TRBJ2-1; 9 bases agree with TRBD1. Germline V lookup: CDR1 SGHTA, CDR2 FQGNSA. This CDR3 comprises 14 residues. CDR3 sequence (DNA): TGTGCCAACAGCTTTCGGACAGGGGATTATGAGCAGTTCTTC. Protein: CANSFRTGDYEQFF.

DNA of the CDR3: TGCGCCAGCAGCCTCGGACAGGGTATCGTAGGCGAGCAGTACTTC. This encodes CASSLGQGIVGEQYF. This chain joins TRBV5-1 and TRBJ2-7; 8 positions agree with TRBD1. CDR1 and CDR2 (germline): SGHRS, YFSETQ. The CDR3 runs to 15 residues. V trimming: 4 bases; J trimming: 6 bases; junction bases outside the gene matches: 12.

The V gene is TRBV28, the J gene TRBJ1-2; 9 bases are a match to TRBD1. Germline CDR1 reads MDHEN; CDR2 reads SYDVKM. This CDR3 comprises 15 residues. V lost 5 bases and J lost 1; bases outside the gene matches: 5. The CDR3 sequence: CASSQTGGFNYGYTF. The CDR3 DNA reads TGTGCCAGCAGTCAGACAGGGGGGTTTAACTATGGCTACACCTTC.

The chain is built from TRBV15 and TRBJ1-1; no reliable D call. The germline V and J ends were trimmed by 0 bases and 11 bases, with 13 bases remaining between them. This CDR3 comprises 13 residues. Looked up from germline, CDR1 is LNHNV and CDR2 is YYDKDF (reference sequence). This chain's CDR3 is CATSREKLRMAFF. DNA for the CDR3: TGTGCCACCAGCAGAGAAAAACTCCGGATGGCTTTCTTT.